Listed below are T cell receptor beta chains from one sample, sequenced in a study of blood T cell repertoires in COVID-19. Only in-frame clones appear in the TCRdb table, and some are missing; sequencing was by immunoSEQ multiplex PCR. This sample carries about 250,000 clones, approximately 85% of them seen once, and the ten largest clones take approximately 6.2%. The sample comprised peripheral blood. These receptors were obtained from a woman of 80 years or more with COVID-19, enrolled during active disease. Both conserved end residues are part of each CDR3. D genes are given only for firm matches. Expanded clones get a size class; other rows say once, few or many, or leave the size out.

D gene,clone size,J gene,V gene,CDR3 protein,CDR3 DNA
.,.,TRBJ1-5,TRBV6-5,CASGFSNQPQHF,TGTGCCAGCGGCTTTAGCAATCAGCCCCAGCATTTT
.,.,TRBJ2-5,TRBV5-1,CASSRLSGGGETQYF,TGCGCCAGCAGCAGGCTTTCTGGGGGCGGAGAGACCCAGTACTTC
.,once,TRBJ1-1,TRBV2,CASSFRENTEAFF,TGTGCCAGCAGTTTCAGGGAGAACACTGAAGCTTTCTTT
TRBD1,.,TRBJ2-5,TRBV4-1,CASSRDRVRETQYF,TGCGCCAGCAGCCGAGACAGGGTGCGAGAGACCCAGTACTTC
.,.,TRBJ1-5,TRBV7-3,CASNNRAYSREIKPQHF,TGTGCCAGCAATAACCGGGCTTACTCACGGGAAATCAAGCCCCAGCATTTT
.,.,TRBJ1-5,TRBV3-1/TRBV3-2,CASSQDLTGAQPQHF,TGTGCCAGCAGCCAAGACCTAACAGGCGCTCAGCCCCAGCATTTT
.,few,TRBJ1-1,TRBV3-1/TRBV3-2,CASSLIHTPANSMNTEAFF,TGTGCCAGCAGCCTTATTCACACACCCGCAAATTCCATGAACACTGAAGCTTTCTTT
.,.,TRBJ1-1,TRBV5-1,CASRPESNTEAFF,TGCGCCAGCAGACCGGAGTCGAACACTGAAGCTTTCTTT
TRBD1,.,TRBJ1-1,TRBV11-2,CASSPRTGFNTEAFF,TGTGCCAGCAGCCCCCGGACAGGGTTCAACACTGAAGCTTTCTTT
.,.,TRBJ1-2,TRBV10-3,CAISERGPDGYTF,TGTGCCATCAGTGAGAGGGGCCCCGATGGCTACACCTTC
.,.,TRBJ1-3,TRBV4-3,CASSQDSGSTGNTIYF,TGCGCCAGCAGCCAAGATTCAGGGTCGACGGGAAACACCATATATTTT
.,.,TRBJ2-2,TRBV11-2,CASSFPGGRELFF,TGTGCCAGCTCGTTCCCGGGGGGCCGGGAGCTGTTTTTT
.,once,TRBJ1-5,TRBV18,CASSPPLQSNQPQHF,TGTGCCAGCTCACCACCGCTCCAGAGCAATCAGCCCCAGCATTTT
TRBD2,.,TRBJ2-1,TRBV7-2,CASSSRLAGGAEQFF,TGTGCCAGCAGCTCCCGACTAGCGGGGGGTGCTGAGCAGTTCTTC
.,.,TRBJ1-2,TRBV11-2,CASSLLATPLDGYTF,TGTGCCAGCAGCTTACTGGCAACCCCCCTGGATGGCTACACCTTC
.,.,TRBJ1-1,TRBV5-1,CASSLIGDTEAFF,TGCGCCAGCAGCTTGATAGGAGACACTGAAGCTTTCTTT
.,few,TRBJ2-7,TRBV7-9,CASSATGGGYEQYF,TGTGCCAGCAGCGCCACAGGGGGGGGTTACGAGCAGTACTTC
TRBD1,.,TRBJ1-3,TRBV6-5,CASTPGGLNTIYF,TGTGCCAGCACGCCAGGGGGCTTGAACACCATATATTTT
TRBD2,.,TRBJ2-1,TRBV28,CASSSAGGPDNEQFF,TGTGCCAGCAGCTCAGCGGGGGGGCCCGACAATGAGCAGTTCTTC
TRBD1,few,TRBJ1-4,TRBV6-1,CASSEWGQGPEKLFF,TGTGCCAGCAGTGAATGGGGACAGGGTCCTGAAAAACTGTTTTTT
.,once,TRBJ2-2,TRBV3-1/TRBV3-2,CASSLKTPGTGELFF,TGTGCCAGCAGCCTAAAGACCCCGGGCACCGGGGAGCTGTTTTTT
TRBD1,.,TRBJ2-2,TRBV28,CASSSGKTGAVKTGELFF,TGTGCCAGCAGTTCTGGGAAGACAGGGGCGGTCAAAACCGGGGAGCTGTTTTTT
TRBD1,.,TRBJ1-5,TRBV5-1,CASSAGQGHQPQHF,TGCGCCAGCAGCGCGGGACAGGGACATCAGCCCCAGCATTTT
.,.,TRBJ2-3,TRBV5-1,CASSSGDSVDTQYF,TGCGCCAGCAGCTCCGGGGACTCGGTGGATACGCAGTATTTT
.,.,TRBJ1-5,TRBV2,CASSGDVSGGPQHF,TGTGCCAGCAGTGGAGACGTTTCAGGAGGGCCCCAGCATTTT